The rows below give T cell receptor beta chains drawn from one sample of a study of blood T cell repertoires in COVID-19. The assay was immunoSEQ multiplex PCR, and TCRdb's table has in-frame clones only and misses some. Of about 220,000 clones detected, 82% appear once; the ten largest clones hold about 3.7%. Sequenced material: PBMCs or T cells enriched from blood (not recorded which). These receptors came from a woman aged 55-70 years who had recovered from COVID-19. Each CDR3 is given with its conserved first and last residue. Each record gives: D gene, J gene, clone size, V gene, CDR3 DNA, CDR3 protein. A D gene is named only where the DNA matches it firmly. The size entry is marked missing in some rows and otherwise reads once, few, many or a size class.

d_call: TRBD2
j_call: TRBJ2-7
clone_size: NA
v_call: TRBV19
cdr3_nt: TGTGCCAGTAGTACACGGACTAGCGGGAGCTCTCCCGAGCAGTACTTC
cdr3_aa: CASSTRTSGSSPEQYF

d_call: NA
j_call: TRBJ1-2
clone_size: NA
v_call: TRBV7-2
cdr3_nt: TGTGCCAGCAGCTTAGAACAGGGTTCTAGGCGCTATGGCTACACCTTC
cdr3_aa: CASSLEQGSRRYGYTF

d_call: NA
j_call: TRBJ1-2
clone_size: NA
v_call: TRBV3-1/TRBV3-2
cdr3_nt: TGTGCCAGCAGCCTACGTCCGAATGGCGGCTACACCTTC
cdr3_aa: CASSLRPNGGYTF

d_call: TRBD1
j_call: TRBJ2-7
clone_size: NA
v_call: TRBV2
cdr3_nt: TGTGCCAGCGACAGGGGCTACGAGCAGTACTTC
cdr3_aa: CASDRGYEQYF

d_call: TRBD1
j_call: TRBJ1-3
clone_size: NA
v_call: TRBV19
cdr3_nt: TGTGCCAGTAGTATACGGGACAGGGGGAACACCATATATTTT
cdr3_aa: CASSIRDRGNTIYF

d_call: TRBD2
j_call: TRBJ2-2
clone_size: NA
v_call: TRBV9
cdr3_nt: TGTGCCAGCAGCCCACATTATCCGGGACTAGCGGGGGGGTTTAACACCGGGGAGCTGTTTTTT
cdr3_aa: CASSPHYPGLAGGFNTGELFF

d_call: TRBD1
j_call: TRBJ1-6
clone_size: NA
v_call: TRBV3-1/TRBV3-2
cdr3_nt: TGTGCCAGCAGCCAAGAGGGGCCAGGGGGTAATTCACCCCTCCACTTT
cdr3_aa: CASSQEGPGGNSPLHF

d_call: NA
j_call: TRBJ1-1
clone_size: NA
v_call: TRBV18
cdr3_nt: TGTGCCAGCTCACCACGCGCAGAGGCGCCTGAAGCTTTCTTT
cdr3_aa: CASSPRAEAPEAFF

d_call: NA
j_call: TRBJ1-4
clone_size: few
v_call: TRBV5-6
cdr3_nt: TGTGCCAGCAGCTTGGGAACAGGGATCGGGGAAAAACTGTTTTTT
cdr3_aa: CASSLGTGIGEKLFF

d_call: NA
j_call: TRBJ2-7
clone_size: NA
v_call: TRBV5-6
cdr3_nt: TGTGCCAGCAGCTTGGTGTTTAGTAGACTGCTTTACGAGCAGTACTTC
cdr3_aa: CASSLVFSRLLYEQYF

d_call: NA
j_call: TRBJ1-2
clone_size: NA
v_call: TRBV6-5
cdr3_nt: TGTGCCAGCAGTTACGCCGGGACACGCTATGGCTACACCTTC
cdr3_aa: CASSYAGTRYGYTF

d_call: TRBD1
j_call: TRBJ2-7
clone_size: NA
v_call: TRBV6-5
cdr3_nt: TGTGCCAGCAGTTACCGGGACAGATACGAGCAGTACTTC
cdr3_aa: CASSYRDRYEQYF

d_call: NA
j_call: TRBJ2-2
clone_size: NA
v_call: TRBV6-5
cdr3_nt: TGTGCCAGCAGTCAATTAACCGGACTATCCGGGGAGCTGTTTTTT
cdr3_aa: CASSQLTGLSGELFF

d_call: TRBD2
j_call: TRBJ2-3
clone_size: NA
v_call: TRBV4-3
cdr3_nt: TGCGCCAGCAGCCAAGCTGGCGGGGGTACAGATACGCAGTATTTT
cdr3_aa: CASSQAGGGTDTQYF

d_call: NA
j_call: TRBJ1-2
clone_size: few
v_call: TRBV6-1
cdr3_nt: TGTGCCAGCAGTGATGTGAGGGGAGGGAACTATGGCTACACCTTC
cdr3_aa: CASSDVRGGNYGYTF

d_call: NA
j_call: TRBJ2-3
clone_size: NA
v_call: TRBV20-1
cdr3_nt: TGCAGTGCTAGCGGTGGAGATACGCAGTATTTT
cdr3_aa: CSASGGDTQYF

d_call: NA
j_call: TRBJ1-1
clone_size: NA
v_call: TRBV5-8
cdr3_nt: TGTGCCAGCTCATTTCCCGGGACATGGGAAGCTTTCTTT
cdr3_aa: CASSFPGTWEAFF

d_call: NA
j_call: TRBJ1-2
clone_size: NA
v_call: TRBV5-1
cdr3_nt: TGCGCCAGCAGCTCTCGACAGACCAACTATGGCTACACCTTC
cdr3_aa: CASSSRQTNYGYTF

d_call: NA
j_call: TRBJ2-2
clone_size: NA
v_call: TRBV12-2
cdr3_nt: TGTGCAAGTCGCTTAACCCTATTTGGCACCGGGGAGCTGTTTTTT
cdr3_aa: CASRLTLFGTGELFF

d_call: TRBD1
j_call: TRBJ1-4
clone_size: NA
v_call: TRBV2
cdr3_nt: TGTGCCAGCAACAGGGGGCAAGGTGGTGAAAAACTGTTTTTT
cdr3_aa: CASNRGQGGEKLFF

d_call: TRBD2
j_call: TRBJ2-1
clone_size: NA
v_call: TRBV2
cdr3_nt: TGTGCCAGCAGGTACAACCCGGGGCTAGCGGGGGGCGAGCAGTTCTTC
cdr3_aa: CASRYNPGLAGGEQFF

d_call: NA
j_call: TRBJ1-1
clone_size: NA
v_call: TRBV21-1
cdr3_nt: TGTGCCAGCAGCACCAGGGGCCTCTCAGCCGAAGCTTTCTTT
cdr3_aa: CASSTRGLSAEAFF

d_call: TRBD2
j_call: TRBJ2-5
clone_size: NA
v_call: TRBV5-1
cdr3_nt: TGCGCCAGCAGCTCTCAACCACTAGCGGGAGTACAAGAGACCCAGTACTTC
cdr3_aa: CASSSQPLAGVQETQYF

d_call: TRBD1
j_call: TRBJ1-1
clone_size: few
v_call: TRBV28
cdr3_nt: TGTGCCAGCACCCTATCTGGGGGACAGGGTGGTGAAGCTTTCTTT
cdr3_aa: CASTLSGGQGGEAFF

d_call: NA
j_call: TRBJ2-3
clone_size: NA
v_call: TRBV13
cdr3_nt: TGTGCCAGCAGCTTCGGGGGAGCTAGCACAGATACGCAGTATTTT
cdr3_aa: CASSFGGASTDTQYF

d_call: TRBD2
j_call: TRBJ2-5
clone_size: NA
v_call: TRBV7-2
cdr3_nt: TGTGCCAGCAGCTTAACGTCTAGCGGGGGATCAGAGACCCAGTACTTC
cdr3_aa: CASSLTSSGGSETQYF

d_call: TRBD1
j_call: TRBJ2-7
clone_size: NA
v_call: TRBV6-1
cdr3_nt: TGTGCCAGCAGTGAACCCGGGACAGTCTACGAGCAGTACTTC
cdr3_aa: CASSEPGTVYEQYF

d_call: TRBD1
j_call: TRBJ2-5
clone_size: NA
v_call: TRBV7-6
cdr3_nt: TGTGCCAGCAGCTTGGGGACAGGGTTTTCAGAGACCCAGTACTTC
cdr3_aa: CASSLGTGFSETQYF

d_call: NA
j_call: TRBJ2-7
clone_size: few
v_call: TRBV7-9
cdr3_nt: TGTGCCAGTGAGGGGGTCTCCTACGAGCAGTACTTC
cdr3_aa: CASEGVSYEQYF

d_call: NA
j_call: TRBJ2-5
clone_size: NA
v_call: TRBV7-2
cdr3_nt: TGTGCCAGCAGCTTTGGGCTTCAAGAGACCCAGTACTTC
cdr3_aa: CASSFGLQETQYF

d_call: NA
j_call: TRBJ1-1
clone_size: few
v_call: TRBV12-3/TRBV12-4
cdr3_nt: TGTGCCAGCACCCCATTTCTGAACACTGAAGCTTTCTTT
cdr3_aa: CASTPFLNTEAFF

d_call: TRBD1
j_call: TRBJ1-5
clone_size: NA
v_call: TRBV25-1
cdr3_nt: TGTGCCAGCAGCCAGGGGGAATATGAGCCCCAGCATTTT
cdr3_aa: CASSQGEYEPQHF

d_call: TRBD1
j_call: TRBJ1-5
clone_size: NA
v_call: TRBV19
cdr3_nt: TGTGCCAGTAGTGCGAAGACAGGGGGTCGGAATCAGCCCCAGCATTTT
cdr3_aa: CASSAKTGGRNQPQHF

d_call: TRBD2
j_call: TRBJ2-5
clone_size: NA
v_call: TRBV7-2
cdr3_nt: TGTGCCAGCAGCCCCCGGGGGGAAGAGACCCAGTACTTC
cdr3_aa: CASSPRGEETQYF

d_call: TRBD1
j_call: TRBJ1-4
clone_size: NA
v_call: TRBV11-2
cdr3_nt: TGTGCCAACCAAACGGACAGGCCCCCGACAGATGAAAAACTGTTTTTT
cdr3_aa: CANQTDRPPTDEKLFF

d_call: TRBD1
j_call: TRBJ1-2
clone_size: NA
v_call: TRBV19
cdr3_nt: TGTGCCAGTAGTATGGGGACAGGGGGCCTGAAAGGCTACACCTTC
cdr3_aa: CASSMGTGGLKGYTF

d_call: NA
j_call: TRBJ1-1
clone_size: few
v_call: TRBV27
cdr3_nt: TGTGCCAGCAGTATACCCGGGGTTAACACTGAAGCTTTCTTT
cdr3_aa: CASSIPGVNTEAFF

d_call: NA
j_call: TRBJ2-1
clone_size: NA
v_call: TRBV12-3/TRBV12-4
cdr3_nt: TGTGCCAGCAGAAGGACAGTACGTAGGTTCTTC
cdr3_aa: CASRRTVRRFF

d_call: TRBD2
j_call: TRBJ2-3
clone_size: once
v_call: TRBV18
cdr3_nt: TGTGCCAGCTCACCGACTTCGGGGGGGAGCACAGATACGCAGTATTTT
cdr3_aa: CASSPTSGGSTDTQYF

d_call: NA
j_call: TRBJ1-2
clone_size: NA
v_call: TRBV19
cdr3_nt: TGTGCCAGTAACGTCCCAGGGTTTAACTATGGCTACACCTTC
cdr3_aa: CASNVPGFNYGYTF

d_call: NA
j_call: TRBJ1-5
clone_size: NA
v_call: TRBV6-1
cdr3_nt: TGTGCCAGCAGTGAAGGTTTCGTCAATCAGCCCCAGCATTTT
cdr3_aa: CASSEGFVNQPQHF

d_call: NA
j_call: TRBJ2-2
clone_size: NA
v_call: TRBV7-2
cdr3_nt: TGTGCCAGCAGCTTATCGGGATACACCGGGGAGCTGTTTTTT
cdr3_aa: CASSLSGYTGELFF

d_call: NA
j_call: TRBJ1-4
clone_size: once
v_call: TRBV28
cdr3_nt: TGTGCCAGCAGACGCACAGGTTTGGGTAATGAAAAACTGTTTTTT
cdr3_aa: CASRRTGLGNEKLFF

d_call: TRBD1
j_call: TRBJ1-5
clone_size: once
v_call: TRBV7-2
cdr3_nt: TGTGCCAGCAGCCTTATAAACAGGGGCAGGGGGCAGCCCCAGCATTTT
cdr3_aa: CASSLINRGRGQPQHF

d_call: TRBD1
j_call: TRBJ2-7
clone_size: NA
v_call: TRBV9
cdr3_nt: TGTGCCAGCAGCGCCGGGACAGGGCACTACGAGCAGTACTTC
cdr3_aa: CASSAGTGHYEQYF

d_call: NA
j_call: TRBJ2-7
clone_size: NA
v_call: TRBV19
cdr3_nt: TGTGCCAGTAGTATACAGGCTAACTCCTACGAGCAGTACTTC
cdr3_aa: CASSIQANSYEQYF

d_call: TRBD1
j_call: TRBJ1-2
clone_size: NA
v_call: TRBV4-2
cdr3_nt: TGTGCCAGCAGCCAAGATAGTCGGACAGGGGGCGCTTACTATGGCTACACCTTC
cdr3_aa: CASSQDSRTGGAYYGYTF

d_call: TRBD1
j_call: TRBJ1-4
clone_size: NA
v_call: TRBV19
cdr3_nt: TGTGCCAGTAGTGGAATACAGGGGTCCGGAACTAATGAAAAACTGTTTTTT
cdr3_aa: CASSGIQGSGTNEKLFF

d_call: NA
j_call: TRBJ2-1
clone_size: NA
v_call: TRBV12-3/TRBV12-4
cdr3_nt: TGTGCCAGCAGCGTTGCGGGTGAGCAGTTCTTC
cdr3_aa: CASSVAGEQFF

d_call: NA
j_call: TRBJ1-6
clone_size: NA
v_call: TRBV19
cdr3_nt: TGTGCCAGTAGACCGGGACACAATAATTCACCCCTCCACTTT
cdr3_aa: CASRPGHNNSPLHF

d_call: TRBD1
j_call: TRBJ2-7
clone_size: once
v_call: TRBV5-1
cdr3_nt: TGCGCCAGCAGCTTGGTGACAGGGGGTTACGAGCAGTACTTC
cdr3_aa: CASSLVTGGYEQYF

d_call: TRBD2
j_call: TRBJ2-5
clone_size: NA
v_call: TRBV12-3/TRBV12-4
cdr3_nt: TGTGCCAGCAGCGCGGGACTAGCAGAGACCCAGTACTTC
cdr3_aa: CASSAGLAETQYF

d_call: NA
j_call: TRBJ2-1
clone_size: NA
v_call: TRBV4-2
cdr3_nt: TGTGCCAGCAGCCCACCAGACCAGGTTGCTGAGCAGTTCTTC
cdr3_aa: CASSPPDQVAEQFF

d_call: NA
j_call: TRBJ1-5
clone_size: few
v_call: TRBV5-5
cdr3_nt: TGTGCCAGCAGCGACCTAGCACCGGGGGGCAATCAGCCCCAGCATTTT
cdr3_aa: CASSDLAPGGNQPQHF

d_call: TRBD1
j_call: TRBJ1-2
clone_size: NA
v_call: TRBV7-2
cdr3_nt: TGTGCCAGCAGCCGTCAGTTGTCAGGGGGCGCAGGTGGCTACACCTTC
cdr3_aa: CASSRQLSGGAGGYTF

d_call: NA
j_call: TRBJ2-2
clone_size: once
v_call: TRBV4-3
cdr3_nt: TGCGCCAGCAGCCAAGATTTCCAGGCGAACACCGGGGAGCTGTTTTTT
cdr3_aa: CASSQDFQANTGELFF

d_call: NA
j_call: TRBJ2-7
clone_size: once
v_call: TRBV5-8
cdr3_nt: TGTGCCAGCAGCTTGGTCGTAGTAGCTAGCGAGGACTACGAGCAGTACTTC
cdr3_aa: CASSLVVVASEDYEQYF

d_call: TRBD1
j_call: TRBJ1-5
clone_size: NA
v_call: TRBV19
cdr3_nt: TGTGCCAGTAGTACCCAGACAGGGGGCAATCAGCCCCAGCATTTT
cdr3_aa: CASSTQTGGNQPQHF

d_call: NA
j_call: TRBJ1-2
clone_size: NA
v_call: TRBV19
cdr3_nt: TGTGCCAGTAGCGCCAACGAGCAGGGGACCTATGGCTACACCTTC
cdr3_aa: CASSANEQGTYGYTF

d_call: TRBD1
j_call: TRBJ1-2
clone_size: NA
v_call: TRBV7-2
cdr3_nt: TGTGCCAGCAGCTCCGTCCTCGCGGGACAGGGGTTCTATGGCTACACCTTC
cdr3_aa: CASSSVLAGQGFYGYTF